This T cell receptor (beta chain) was recovered during a study of vaccination and CD4 T cells after COVID-19. Study information: The authors used overlapping spike peptides from SARS-CoV-2, HCoV-NL63, HCoV-OC43 and HCoV-229E to stimulate cells.

With the Oncomine TCR Beta short-read assay, DNA from cultured CD4+ T cells was sequenced. The genomic DNA was obtained from cultured CD4+ T cells by extraction with the QIAamp micro DNA kit. TCRdb fed the PCR reads into MiXCR, producing one record per CDR3 protein. Of fewer than 15,000 distinct CDR3 sequences in the sample, 48% were seen once. As for treatment: roughly 10-day PBMC culture with coronavirus spike peptide pools or control peptides (ViraFEST assay). As regards this clonotype: The antigen is unknown.

The study, taken as a whole, reports: From a median of roughly 21 to 38, SARS-CoV-2-reactive clonotypes increased, though not significantly.

Germline-derived CDR1 and CDR2 are MNHEY and SMNVEV (reference sequence). This CDR3 has 14 residues. The V end lost 5 bases, the J end lost 2 bases, and 7 bases lay between the germline ends. Sequencing input: CD4+ T cells from blood, cultured in vitro. V usage is TRBV27 and J usage is TRBJ2-6; D unresolved. The source is a human donor who had recovered from COVID-19. The CDR3 nucleotides are TGTGCCAGCAGTGGGCCCCCTGGGGCCAACGTCCTGACTTTC. Translation: CASSGPPGANVLTF. The full variable domain, completed using reference TRBV27 and TRBJ2-6, is EAQVTQNPRYLITVTGKKLTVTCSQNMNHEYMSWYRQDPGLGLRQIYYSMNVEVTDKGDVPEGYKVSRKEKRNFPLILESPSPNQTSLYFCASSGPPGANVLTFGAGSRLTVL.